This record covers a single T cell receptor beta chain. This sample is part of a study of glioma-infiltrating T cells after dendritic cell vaccination. Assay: immunoSEQ multiplex PCR; the TCRdb copy retains only in-frame clones and omits some. Here the sample spans roughly 100,000 clones, 90% being singletons. Germline V gives CDR1 MGHRA, CDR2 YSYEKL. The CDR3 runs 16 residues. J gave up 2 bases and V 1 base, and 6 bases lay outside the gene matches. Time point given: after dendritic cell vaccination, including at tumor progression/relapse. All glioblastoma patients lacked an isocitrate dehydrogenase mutation.

The source of this sequence is a human donor with glioblastoma. V gene TRBV4-1 combines with J gene TRBJ2-5; 8 nucleotides agree with TRBD1. The sample here was blood, taken after dendritic cell vaccination. Written as DNA, the CDR3 is TGCGCCAGCAGCCAAGCCCGGACAGGGCTACAAGAGACCCAGTACTTC. It is translated as CASSQARTGLQETQYF.